This T cell receptor (beta chain) was recovered during a study of cytomegalovirus exposure and HLA in healthy donors. The germline gives CDR1 MNHEY, CDR2 SVGAGI. V was clipped by 4 bases and J by 0 bases, with 11 bases between them. The CDR3 extends over 15 amino acids. The PCR was carried out with 60 Vbeta primers and 13 Jbeta primers. Clones were sequenced by immunoSEQ multiplex PCR, and TCRdb holds only the in-frame ones, with some missing. The specimen's table records 60,000 to 65,000 clones. Sequenced: PBMCs. The genes are TRBV6-5 and TRBJ2-3; D not certain. This TCR came from a man aged 30 to 39 in good health and CMV-seropositive. As DNA, the CDR3 is TGTGCCAGCAGTTTAAGAGGCGCCAGCACAGATACGCAGTATTTT. Translated: CASSLRGASTDTQYF.